The 24 T cell receptor beta chains reported below all come from one sample, sequenced in a study of early T cells in non-severe SARS-CoV-2 infection. TCRdb reprocessed the 5' RACE reads with MiXCR, giving one entry per CDR3 protein. The repertoire holds about 83,000 distinct CDR3 sequences, with roughly an eighth as singletons. The sequenced sample was whole blood. The receptors were gathered from an adult who was a healthcare worker with PCR-confirmed SARS-CoV-2 infection or an uninfected control (not recorded which).

This clonotype was seen more than once but under ten times. V is TRBV7-9 and J is TRBJ2-1; 7 positions agree with TRBD1. Germline V lookup: CDR1 SEHNR, CDR2 FQNEAQ (reference sequence). V gave up 7 bases and J gave up 2 bases; unmatched junction bases: 5. The CDR3 loop spans 14 amino acids. The CDR3, as DNA: TGTGCCAGCAACCGGGACAGCGCCTACAATGAGCAGTTCTTC. It translates to CASNRDSAYNEQFF.

This chain uses TRBV12-3 or TRBV12-4 with TRBJ1-1; a possible D gene is TRBD1 (5 bases). Trimming took 3 bases from V and 2 from J, leaving 10 bases between them. CDR3 length: 14 amino acids. The CDR3 spells CASSFGGPNTEAFF. The CDR3, as DNA: TGTGCCAGCAGTTTTGGGGGACCAAACACTGAAGCTTTCTTT.

Many counts were recorded for this clonotype. This chain connects TRBV2 to TRBJ1-2; perhaps TRBD1 as D (6 bases). Between the trimmed V and J ends, which lost 7 bases and 8 bases, there was a span of 20 bases. This CDR3 is 14 amino acids long. The V gene's germline CDR1 is SNHLY and CDR2 FYNNEI. The CDR3 is CASNLGQLPAGYTF. The CDR3, as DNA: TGTGCCAGCAACCTTGGACAGCTGCCGGCGGGCTACACCTTC.

This clonotype has only a few counts. The chain is built from TRBV6-5 and TRBJ1-5; D is undetermined. V lost 3 bases to trimming and J lost 7 bases, with 19 bases between them. This CDR3 comprises 16 residues. Germline-derived CDR1 and CDR2 are MNHEY and SVGAGI. The CDR3 bases are TGTGCCAGCAGTTATTCGCGTCCCGGCGGAAACCAGCCCCAGCATTTT. This translates into CASSYSRPGGNQPQHF.

In this sample, this clonotype turned up a few times. The J gene is TRBJ2-1, the V gene TRBV20-1; TRBD2 aligns across 12 bases. CDR3 size: 15 residues. Germline assignment: CDR1 DFQATT and CDR2 SNEGSKA (reference sequence). The trim removed 1 base at V and 9 bases at J, leaving 7 bases unmatched. The CDR3: CSARVTSGSQGEQFF. The CDR3 DNA follows: TGCAGTGCTAGAGTGACTAGCGGGAGTCAGGGTGAGCAGTTCTTC.

The gene calls are TRBV10-3 and TRBJ2-1; weak D call: TRBD1 (6 bases). The CDR3 spans 14 residues. CDR1 is ENHRY, CDR2 SYGVKD, per germline. The ends were cut back, 3 bases at V and 7 bases at J, with 13 bases in the middle. The CDR3: CAISESGQGNEQFF. CDR3 nucleotides: TGTGCCATCAGTGAAAGCGGTCAGGGGAATGAGCAGTTCTTC.

This clonotype occurred a few times. The V call is TRBV7-3, the J call TRBJ2-2, with TRBD1 matching over 7 bases. V was pared by 2 bases and J by 1 base, with 7 bases of the junction left unmatched. Germline assignment: CDR1 SGHTA and CDR2 FQGTGA. The CDR3 extends over 17 amino acids. The CDR3 DNA follows: TGTGCCAGCAGCTTATCCCTGGGACAGCAGAACACCGGGGAGCTGTTTTTT. The encoded protein is CASSLSLGQQNTGELFF.

This clonotype was counted many times. This chain links TRBV2 with TRBJ2-1; tentatively, D is TRBD2 (6 bases). The germline gives CDR1 SNHLY, CDR2 FYNNEI. The V end was cut by 6 bases, the J end by 7 bases, with 16 bases between. CDR3 size: 14 residues. The CDR3 sequence: CASREGLLANEQFF. The CDR3, as DNA: TGTGCCAGCAGGGAGGGACTCCTAGCTAATGAGCAGTTCTTC.

In this sample, this clonotype turned up many times. The J gene is TRBJ2-5, the V gene TRBV30; a weak D match, TRBD1 (6 bases). This CDR3 spans 13 amino acids. Germline V lookup: CDR1 GTSNPN, CDR2 SVGIG (reference sequence). Trimming took off 0 bases at V and 4 bases at J, with 9 bases between the two ends. For the CDR3, the DNA is TGTGCCTGGAGTGTACAGGGACCAGAGACCCAGTACTTC. It encodes CAWSVQGPETQYF.

This clonotype was seen ten or more times. This rearrangement joins TRBV29-1 to TRBJ1-3; D gene ambiguous. The germline CDR1 and CDR2 sequences are SQVTM and ANQGSEA. The CDR3 consists of 14 residues. V was pared by 4 bases and J by 1 base, with 11 bases between. For the CDR3, the DNA is TGCAGCGTTGTATCGCCTATATCTGGAAACACCATATATTTT. As protein: CSVVSPISGNTIYF.

This clonotype was seen only a few times. The chain couples TRBV19 to TRBJ1-1; D might be TRBD1 (6 bases). Trimming pared 8 bases from V and 6 bases from J, leaving 22 bases between. CDR3 length equals 15 residues. Germline CDR1 and CDR2: LNHDA and SQIVND (reference sequence). The chain's CDR3 is CASYVTRDTKPEAFF. In DNA, the CDR3 is TGTGCCAGTTACGTCACCCGGGACACCAAGCCTGAAGCTTTCTTT.

The sample holds a few counts of this clonotype. V is TRBV5-6 and J is TRBJ1-2; D call uncertain. Germline V gene sequence: CDR1 SGHDT, CDR2 YYEEEE. With 5 bases removed from V and 4 bases from J, the gap between germline ends came to 21 bases. This CDR3 is 16 amino acids long. The CDR3 is CASSPTGSTGVYGYTF. In nucleotides, the CDR3 is TGTGCCAGCAGTCCAACTGGGTCTACTGGGGTCTATGGCTACACCTTC.

This clonotype has ten or more counts. This rearrangement joins TRBV14 to TRBJ2-2; TRBD1 or TRBD2 may be the D gene (5 bases each). In germline, CDR1 is SGHDN, CDR2 FVKESK. CDR3 length: 17 residues. Trimming stripped 4 bases from V and 0 bases from J, with 15 bases between. The CDR3: CASSPRRGSSNTGELFF. The CDR3 DNA reads as TGTGCCAGCAGCCCCCGTCGGGGCAGCTCGAACACCGGGGAGCTGTTTTTT.

This chain uses TRBV12-3 or TRBV12-4 with TRBJ2-5; D uncertain. V lost 3 bases to trimming and J lost 7 bases, with 9 bases between them. The CDR3 contains 12 residues. The CDR3 sequence is CASSFSPATQYF. The CDR3 nucleotides are TGTGCCAGCAGTTTCTCTCCTGCGACCCAGTACTTC.

The CDR3 nucleotides read TGTGCCAGCAGTCCCCCGGTTAGCGGGGTCACCGGGGAGCTGTTTTTT. As protein: CASSPPVSGVTGELFF. This chain joins TRBV12-3 or TRBV12-4 and TRBJ2-2; 8 bases line up with TRBD2. CDR3 length: 16 amino acids. V shed 5 bases and J 4 bases; nucleotides not matched to a gene: 9.

This rearrangement joins TRBV7-3 to TRBJ2-7; the D is unclear. The germline V gene encodes CDR1 SGHTA and CDR2 FQGTGA. This CDR3 is built from 15 residues. Trimming took off 3 bases at V and 6 bases at J, with 18 bases between the two ends. CDR3 sequence reads: CASSFEAAPGSEQYF. CDR3 DNA: TGTGCCAGCAGCTTTGAGGCCGCCCCAGGTTCCGAGCAGTACTTC.

There are many counts of this clonotype. The chain links TRBV7-9 to TRBJ2-7; the match to TRBD2 covers 7 bases. The germline CDR1 and CDR2 sequences are SEHNR and FQNEAQ (reference sequence). The CDR3 consists of 15 residues. Trimming removed 1 base from V and 5 bases from J; junction bases left unmatched: 8. CDR3 sequence (DNA): TGTGCCAGCAGCTTAGTTTGGCAGGGAGGGGACGAGCAGTACTTC. This gives the protein CASSLVWQGGDEQYF.

The chain is built from TRBV12-3 or TRBV12-4 and TRBJ1-4; TRBD1 matches at 9 bases. V shed 7 bases and J 7 bases; nucleotides not matched to a gene: 10. The CDR3 has 15 residues. The CDR3 reads CASTLGQGLREKLFF. The DNA for the CDR3 is TGTGCCAGCACCCTTGGACAGGGGCTTCGTGAAAAACTGTTTTTT.

This clonotype was seen repeatedly, ten times or more. The chain has TRBV18 and TRBJ2-2, with a weak D call TRBD2 (6 bases). Germline CDR1 is KGHSH and CDR2 is LQKENI. This CDR3 contains 15 residues. V gave up 6 bases and J gave up 4 bases, with 15 bases separating them. CDR3 bases: TGTGCCAGCTCCCCCCGGGACGGGAGCACCGGGGAGCTGTTTTTT. Translating it yields CASSPRDGSTGELFF.

This chain links TRBV28 with TRBJ2-3; possible D gene TRBD2, 7 bases. The CDR3 is 15 amino acids. Trimming removed 2 bases from V and 6 bases from J, with 15 bases in between. CDR1 and CDR2 (germline): MDHEN, SYDVKM. The CDR3 DNA reads as TGTGCCAGCAGTTTAAGTCTAGGGGGGGTGGATACGCAGTATTTT. Amino acid sequence: CASSLSLGGVDTQYF.

This clonotype has a count of ten or more. The chain combines TRBV7-9 with TRBJ1-5; TRBD1 might be the D (6 bases). The V gene's germline CDR1 is SEHNR and CDR2 FQNEAQ (reference sequence). The V and J ends lost 5 bases and 5 bases respectively, with 10 bases between them. The CDR3 runs to 13 residues. CDR3 region: CASSETGYQPQHF. The CDR3 DNA sequence: TGTGCCAGCAGCGAGACAGGTTATCAGCCCCAGCATTTT.

V usage is TRBV11-3 and J usage is TRBJ1-1; D perhaps matches TRBD1 (6 bases). The CDR3 totals 14 residues. Germline-derived CDR1 and CDR2 are SGHNT and YENEEA. The germline V and J ends were trimmed by 5 bases and 9 bases, with 19 bases remaining between them. CDR3 sequence: CASSGMTGPFQAFF. As DNA, the CDR3 is TGTGCCAGCAGCGGGATGACAGGCCCCTTTCAAGCTTTCTTT.

This clonotype was detected only a few times. CDR3 coding DNA: TGTGCCAGCAGTTTAAGGGGGGCGGGCCAAGAGACCCAGTACTTC. It specifies CASSLRGAGQETQYF. The chain is built from TRBV28 and TRBJ2-5, with D possibly called TRBD1 or TRBD2 (6 bases each). The CDR3 is 15 residues long. Germline V gene data show CDR1 as MDHEN and CDR2 as SYDVKM. V was trimmed by 2 bases and J by 1 base, leaving 11 bases between them.

A few counts support this clonotype. This sequence joins TRBV2 and TRBJ2-5; no firm D call. The CDR3 is 14 residues long. CDR1 SNHLY and CDR2 FYNNEI come from the germline V gene. V gave up 4 bases and J gave up 6 bases, with 15 bases separating them. The CDR3 bases are TGTGCCAGCAGTGGAGTGGGGTCGGAAAAGACCCAGTACTTC. Protein product: CASSGVGSEKTQYF. Supplemented by reference TRBV2 and TRBJ2-5, the full variable domain reads EPEVTQTPSHQVTQMGQEVILRCVPISNHLYFYWYRQILGQKVEFLVSFYNNEISEKSEIFDDQFSVERPDGSNFTLKIRSTKLEDSAMYFCASSGVGSEKTQYFGPGTRLLVL.